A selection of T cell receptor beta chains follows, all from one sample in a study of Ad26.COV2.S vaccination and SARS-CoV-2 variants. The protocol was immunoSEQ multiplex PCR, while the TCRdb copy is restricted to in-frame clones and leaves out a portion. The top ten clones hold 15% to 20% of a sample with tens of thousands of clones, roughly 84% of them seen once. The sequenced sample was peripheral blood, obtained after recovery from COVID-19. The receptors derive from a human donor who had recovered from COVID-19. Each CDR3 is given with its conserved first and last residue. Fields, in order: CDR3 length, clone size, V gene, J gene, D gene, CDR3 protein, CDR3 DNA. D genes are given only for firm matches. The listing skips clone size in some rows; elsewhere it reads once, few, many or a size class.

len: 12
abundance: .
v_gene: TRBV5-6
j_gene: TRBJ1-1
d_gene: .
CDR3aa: CASSLWRGEAFF
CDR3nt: TGTGCCAGCAGCTTGTGGAGGGGTGAAGCTTTCTTT

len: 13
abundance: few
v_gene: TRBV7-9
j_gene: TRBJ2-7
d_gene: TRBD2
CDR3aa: CASSSSGAYEQYF
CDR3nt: TGTGCCAGCAGCTCTAGCGGGGCCTACGAGCAGTACTTC

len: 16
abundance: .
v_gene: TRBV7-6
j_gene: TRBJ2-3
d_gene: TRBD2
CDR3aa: CASSPSRDYRTDTQYF
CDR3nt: TGTGCCAGCAGCCCCAGCCGGGACTACCGCACAGATACGCAGTATTTT

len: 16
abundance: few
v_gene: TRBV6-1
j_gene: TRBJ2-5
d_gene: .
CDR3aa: CASSALPGAPGETQYF
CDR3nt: TGTGCCAGCAGTGCCCTACCCGGGGCTCCGGGTGAGACCCAGTACTTC

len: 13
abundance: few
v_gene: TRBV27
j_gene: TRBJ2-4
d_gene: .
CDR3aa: CASSFSAKNIQYF
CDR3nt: TGTGCCAGCAGTTTTTCGGCCAAAAACATTCAGTACTTC

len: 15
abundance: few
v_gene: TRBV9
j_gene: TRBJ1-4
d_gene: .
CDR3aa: CASSVGETTNEKLFF
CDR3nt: TGTGCCAGCAGCGTAGGGGAAACAACTAATGAAAAACTGTTTTTT

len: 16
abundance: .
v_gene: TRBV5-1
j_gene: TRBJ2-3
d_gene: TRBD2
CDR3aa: CASSLLSGSGADTQYF
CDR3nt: TGCGCCAGCAGCTTGTTGAGCGGGAGCGGGGCAGATACGCAGTATTTT

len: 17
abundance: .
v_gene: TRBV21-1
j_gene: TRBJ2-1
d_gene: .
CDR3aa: CASSIRNRGRSVDEQFF
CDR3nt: TGTGCCAGCAGCATCCGAAACAGGGGGCGAAGCGTCGATGAGCAGTTCTTC

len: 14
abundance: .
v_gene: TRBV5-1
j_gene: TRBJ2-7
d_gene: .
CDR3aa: CASRPIRGGYEQYF
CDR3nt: TGCGCCAGCCGGCCCATTAGAGGTGGCTACGAGCAGTACTTC

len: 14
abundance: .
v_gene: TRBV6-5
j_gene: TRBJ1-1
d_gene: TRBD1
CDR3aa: CASSYGTGGAEAFF
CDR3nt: TGTGCCAGCAGTTACGGGACAGGGGGTGCTGAAGCTTTCTTT

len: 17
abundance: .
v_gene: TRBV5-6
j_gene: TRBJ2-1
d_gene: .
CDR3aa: CASSLVIAESSYNEQFF
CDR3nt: TGTGCCAGCAGCTTGGTTATAGCGGAGAGCTCCTACAATGAGCAGTTCTTC

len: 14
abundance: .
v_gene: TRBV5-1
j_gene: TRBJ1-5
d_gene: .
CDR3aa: CASSLDGGSGPQHF
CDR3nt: TGCGCCAGCAGCTTGGATGGCGGTAGTGGGCCCCAGCATTTT

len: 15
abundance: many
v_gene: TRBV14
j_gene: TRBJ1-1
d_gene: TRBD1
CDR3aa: CASSQVTGGSAEAFF
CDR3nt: TGTGCCAGCAGCCAAGTGACAGGGGGTTCAGCTGAAGCTTTCTTT

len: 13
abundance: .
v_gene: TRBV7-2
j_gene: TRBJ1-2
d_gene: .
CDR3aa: CASSSTGSRGYTF
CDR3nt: TGTGCCAGCAGCTCAACAGGGAGTCGGGGCTACACCTTC

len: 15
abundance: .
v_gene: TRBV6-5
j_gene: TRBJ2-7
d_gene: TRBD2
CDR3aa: CASKGLATSSYEQYF
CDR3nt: TGTGCCAGCAAAGGACTAGCTACAAGCTCCTACGAGCAGTACTTC

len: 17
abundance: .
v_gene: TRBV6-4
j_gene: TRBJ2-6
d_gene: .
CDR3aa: CASSDAGAGSGANVLTF
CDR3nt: TGTGCCAGCAGTGATGCGGGGGCAGGGTCTGGGGCCAACGTCCTGACTTTC

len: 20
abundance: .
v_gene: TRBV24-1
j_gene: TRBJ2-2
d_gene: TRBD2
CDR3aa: CATLGGPGLAGDPEGGELFF
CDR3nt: TGTGCCACCCTGGGAGGGCCCGGACTAGCGGGAGACCCGGAGGGCGGGGAGCTGTTTTTT

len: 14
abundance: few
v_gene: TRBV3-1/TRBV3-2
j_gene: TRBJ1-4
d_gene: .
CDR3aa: CASSQVWGGEKLFF
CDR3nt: TGTGCCAGCAGCCAAGTATGGGGTGGTGAAAAACTGTTTTTT

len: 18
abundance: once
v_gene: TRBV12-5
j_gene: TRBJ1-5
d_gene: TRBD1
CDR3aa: CASGLGRDRGPENQPQHF
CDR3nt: TGTGCTAGTGGTTTGGGCCGGGACAGGGGGCCCGAGAATCAGCCCCAGCATTTT

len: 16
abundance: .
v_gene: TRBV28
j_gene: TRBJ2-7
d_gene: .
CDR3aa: CASSLVGRLRPYEQYF
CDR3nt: TGTGCCAGCAGTTTGGTAGGGAGACTTCGACCCTACGAGCAGTACTTC

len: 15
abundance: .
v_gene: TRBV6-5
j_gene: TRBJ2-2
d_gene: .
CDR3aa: CASMRDSRNTGELFF
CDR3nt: TGTGCCAGCATGCGGGACTCTCGGAACACCGGGGAGCTGTTTTTT

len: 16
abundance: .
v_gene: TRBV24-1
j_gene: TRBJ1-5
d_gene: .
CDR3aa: CATSDLRQGSNQPQHF
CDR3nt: TGTGCCACCAGTGATTTGCGGCAGGGGAGCAATCAGCCCCAGCATTTT

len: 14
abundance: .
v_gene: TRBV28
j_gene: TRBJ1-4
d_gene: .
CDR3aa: CASSSGRANEKLFF
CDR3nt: TGTGCCAGCAGTTCCGGGAGAGCTAATGAAAAACTGTTTTTT

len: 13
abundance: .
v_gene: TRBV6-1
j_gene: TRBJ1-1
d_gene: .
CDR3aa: CASSDLWYTEAFF
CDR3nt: TGTGCCAGCAGTGACCTGTGGTACACTGAAGCTTTCTTT

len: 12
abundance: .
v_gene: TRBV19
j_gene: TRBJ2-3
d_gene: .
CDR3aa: CASSIGESAQYF
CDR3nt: TGTGCCAGTAGTATTGGGGAGTCGGCGCAGTATTTT

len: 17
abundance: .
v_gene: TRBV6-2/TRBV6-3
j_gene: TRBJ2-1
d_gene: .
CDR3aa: CASSPLRFGRQADEQFF
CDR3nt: TGTGCCAGCAGCCCCTTACGATTCGGACGCCAAGCGGATGAGCAGTTCTTC

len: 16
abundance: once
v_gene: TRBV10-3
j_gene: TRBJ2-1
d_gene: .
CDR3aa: CATIQTGGTMVDEQFF
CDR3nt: TGTGCCACCATCCAAACGGGGGGCACGATGGTCGATGAGCAGTTCTTC

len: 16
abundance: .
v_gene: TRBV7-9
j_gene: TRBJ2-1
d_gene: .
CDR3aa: CASSPGGGGMNNEQFF
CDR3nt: TGTGCCAGCAGCCCCGGGGGAGGGGGTATGAACAATGAGCAGTTCTTC

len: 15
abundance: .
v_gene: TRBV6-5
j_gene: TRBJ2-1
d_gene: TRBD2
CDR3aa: CASTNRGSSYNEQFF
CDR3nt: TGTGCCAGCACCAACCGCGGGAGCTCCTACAATGAGCAGTTCTTC

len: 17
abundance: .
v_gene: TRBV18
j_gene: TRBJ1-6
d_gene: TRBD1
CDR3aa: CASSPFKTGAADSPLHF
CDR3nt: TGTGCCAGCTCACCCTTTAAGACAGGGGCCGCCGATTCACCCCTCCACTTT

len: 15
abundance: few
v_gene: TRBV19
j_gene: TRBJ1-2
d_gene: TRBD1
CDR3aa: CASNNQGQGEYGYTF
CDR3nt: TGTGCCAGTAACAACCAGGGACAGGGCGAGTATGGCTACACCTTC

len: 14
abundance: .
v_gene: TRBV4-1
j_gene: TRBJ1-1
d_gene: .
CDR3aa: CASSQNPRTREAFF
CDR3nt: TGCGCCAGCAGCCAAAATCCACGGACACGTGAAGCTTTCTTT

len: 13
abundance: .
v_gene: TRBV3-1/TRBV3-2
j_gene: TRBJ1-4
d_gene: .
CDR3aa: CASGFLTNEKLFF
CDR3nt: TGTGCCAGCGGCTTTTTAACTAATGAAAAACTGTTTTTT

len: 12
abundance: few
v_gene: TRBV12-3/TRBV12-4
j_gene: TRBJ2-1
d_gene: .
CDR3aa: CASSIMVNEQFF
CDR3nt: TGTGCCAGCAGTATTATGGTCAATGAGCAGTTCTTC

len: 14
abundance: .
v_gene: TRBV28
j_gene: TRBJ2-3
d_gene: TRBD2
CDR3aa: CASSFGLVGDTQYF
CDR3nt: TGTGCCAGCAGTTTCGGACTAGTAGGAGATACGCAGTATTTT

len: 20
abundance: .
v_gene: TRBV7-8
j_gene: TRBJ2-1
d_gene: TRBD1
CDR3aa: CASSLGFGRGSTGVSNEQFF
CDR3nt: TGTGCCAGCAGCTTAGGTTTTGGCAGGGGGTCAACCGGAGTGAGTAATGAGCAGTTCTTC

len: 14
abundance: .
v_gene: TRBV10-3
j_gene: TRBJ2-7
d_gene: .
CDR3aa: CAISESVRTHEQYF
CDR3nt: TGTGCCATCAGTGAGTCCGTGCGCACCCACGAGCAGTACTTC

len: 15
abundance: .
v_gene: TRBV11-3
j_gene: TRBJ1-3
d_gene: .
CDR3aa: CASSLAGSSGNTIYF
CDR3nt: TGTGCCAGCAGCTTAGCCGGCAGCTCTGGAAACACCATATATTTT

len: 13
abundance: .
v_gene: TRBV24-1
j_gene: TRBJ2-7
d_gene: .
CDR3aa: CATSDPGGYEQYF
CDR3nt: TGTGCCACCAGTGACCCAGGGGGGTACGAGCAGTACTTC

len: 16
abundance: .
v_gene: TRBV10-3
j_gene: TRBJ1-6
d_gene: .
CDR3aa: CAISDSGGGLNSPLHF
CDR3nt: TGTGCCATCAGTGATTCTGGGGGCGGTTTGAATTCACCCCTCCACTTT

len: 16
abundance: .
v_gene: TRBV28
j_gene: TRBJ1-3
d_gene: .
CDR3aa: CASSDGGRFSGNTIYF
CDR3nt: TGTGCCAGCAGTGATGGGGGACGGTTCTCTGGAAACACCATATATTTT

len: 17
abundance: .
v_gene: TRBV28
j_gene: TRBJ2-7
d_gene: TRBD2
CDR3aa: CASSRIRRTSGIYEQYF
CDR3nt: TGTGCCAGCAGTCGCATACGCCGGACTAGCGGAATCTACGAGCAGTACTTC

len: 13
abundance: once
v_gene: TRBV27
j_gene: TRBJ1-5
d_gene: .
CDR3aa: CASSYSRSQPQHF
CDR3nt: TGTGCCAGCAGTTATTCACGGAGTCAGCCCCAGCATTTT

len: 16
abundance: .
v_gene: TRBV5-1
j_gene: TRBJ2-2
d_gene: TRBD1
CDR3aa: CASRPGGRGTTGELFF
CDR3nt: TGCGCCAGCAGGCCGGGCGGCAGGGGGACAACCGGGGAGCTGTTTTTT

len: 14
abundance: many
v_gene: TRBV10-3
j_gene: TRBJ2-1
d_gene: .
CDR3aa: CAISYSAVYNEQFF
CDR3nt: TGTGCCATCAGTTACTCAGCGGTCTACAATGAGCAGTTCTTC

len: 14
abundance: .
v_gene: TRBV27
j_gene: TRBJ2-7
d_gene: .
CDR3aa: CASSRDGGGLGQYF
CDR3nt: TGTGCCAGCAGCCGGGACGGAGGGGGCTTGGGGCAGTACTTC

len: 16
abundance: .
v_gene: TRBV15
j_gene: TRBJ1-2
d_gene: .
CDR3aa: CATSRNFGTVKYGYTF
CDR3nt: TGTGCCACCAGCAGAAACTTCGGGACGGTTAAATATGGCTACACCTTC

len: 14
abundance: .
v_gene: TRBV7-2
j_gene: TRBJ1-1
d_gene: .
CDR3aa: CASSLAGRGYEAFF
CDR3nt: TGTGCCAGCAGCTTAGCGGGGAGGGGATATGAAGCTTTCTTT

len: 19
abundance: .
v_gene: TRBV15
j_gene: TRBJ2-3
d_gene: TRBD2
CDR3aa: CATSTPHVYSGRARDTQYF
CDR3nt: TGTGCCACCAGCACTCCCCATGTTTATAGCGGGAGGGCCAGGGATACGCAGTATTTT

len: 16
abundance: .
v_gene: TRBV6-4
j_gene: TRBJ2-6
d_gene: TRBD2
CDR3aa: CASSDSSGSGANVLTF
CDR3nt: TGTGCCAGCAGTGACTCTAGCGGGTCTGGGGCCAACGTCCTGACTTTC

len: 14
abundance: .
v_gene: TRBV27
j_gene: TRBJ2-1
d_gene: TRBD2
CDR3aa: CASCSGDAYNEQFF
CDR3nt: TGTGCCAGCTGTAGCGGGGACGCCTACAATGAGCAGTTCTTC

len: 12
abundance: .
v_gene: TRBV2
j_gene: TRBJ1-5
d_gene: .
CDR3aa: CASSTPNQPQHF
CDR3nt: TGTGCCAGCAGTACACCTAATCAGCCCCAGCATTTT

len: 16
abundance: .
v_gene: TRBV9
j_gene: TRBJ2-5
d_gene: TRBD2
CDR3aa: CASSVGSGSVWETQYF
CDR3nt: TGTGCCAGCAGCGTAGGAAGCGGGAGCGTCTGGGAGACCCAGTACTTC

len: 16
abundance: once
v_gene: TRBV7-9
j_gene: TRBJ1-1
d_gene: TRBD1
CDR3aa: CASSNGVMKGATEAFF
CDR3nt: TGTGCCAGCAGCAACGGGGTGATGAAGGGGGCCACTGAAGCTTTCTTT

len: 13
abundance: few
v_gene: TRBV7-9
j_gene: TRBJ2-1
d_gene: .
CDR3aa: CASSSNTDNEQFF
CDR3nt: TGTGCCAGCAGCTCCAACACGGACAATGAGCAGTTCTTC